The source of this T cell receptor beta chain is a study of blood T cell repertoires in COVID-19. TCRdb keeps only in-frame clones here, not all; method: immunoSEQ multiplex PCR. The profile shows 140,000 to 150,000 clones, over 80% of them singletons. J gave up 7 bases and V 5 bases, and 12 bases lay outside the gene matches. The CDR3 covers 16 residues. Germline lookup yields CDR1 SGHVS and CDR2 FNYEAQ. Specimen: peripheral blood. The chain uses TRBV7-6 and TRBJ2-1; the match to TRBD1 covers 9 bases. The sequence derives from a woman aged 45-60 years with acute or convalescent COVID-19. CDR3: CASSDGQGILGNEQFF. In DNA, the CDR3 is TGTGCCAGCAGCGACGGACAGGGGATTTTGGGAAATGAGCAGTTCTTC. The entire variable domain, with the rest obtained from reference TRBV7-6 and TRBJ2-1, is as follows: GAGVSQSPRYKVTKRGQDVALRCDPISGHVSLYWYRQALGQGPEFLTYFNYEAQQDKSGLPNDRFSAERPEGSISTLTIQRTEQRDSAMYRCASSDGQGILGNEQFFGPGTRLTVL.